This T cell receptor beta chain was sequenced for a study of persistence of HIV-infected CD4 T cells. Study at large: Isolated cells were CMV- and HIV-1 Gag-responding CD4+ T cells.

Trimming stripped 8 bases from V and 1 base from J, with 12 bases between. The CDR3 runs 14 residues. Germline lookup yields CDR1 KGHSH and CDR2 LQKENI. The immunoSEQ assay was version 4, run in survey mode. TCRdb keeps only in-frame clones here, not all; method: immunoSEQ multiplex PCR. The data contain over 60,000 clones, over 60% of them singletons. The stimulus was an HIV-1 Gag 15-mer peptide pool, 0.8 to 1 ug/peptide/mL. Memory cells lacking CD40L and CD69 with high CD45RO were sorted. CD8-depleted PBMCs were stimulated 18 hours with anti-CD28/CD49d costimulation, CD40-blocking antibody and enfuvirtide. Turning to this clone: Its antigen is undetermined.

Findings and caveats of the study: CMV- and Gag-responding cells had lower TCRbeta richness than CD3/CD28-responding cells. Antigen-responding cells were enriched for degenerate expanded CDR3beta sequences.

The source was CD4+ T cells sorted from PBMCs after approximately 19-hour stimulation, collected from a patient who received antiretroviral therapy. The clonotype originates from an adult man with HIV who was CMV-seropositive. V and J are TRBV18 and TRBJ1-3; D is perhaps TRBD1 (6 bases). The CDR3 DNA follows: TGTGCCAGCCGCAACAGGGAGTCTGGAAACACCATATATTTT. The encoded protein is CASRNRESGNTIYF. The full variable domain, with the rest looked up from reference TRBV18 and TRBJ1-3, is NAGVMQNPRHLVRRRGQEARLRCSPMKGHSHVYWYRQLPEEGLKFMVYLQKENIIDESGMPKERFSAEFPKEGPSILRIQQVVRGDSAAYFCASRNRESGNTIYFGEGSWLTVV.